The 20 T cell receptor beta chains reported below all come from one sample, sequenced in a study of cytomegalovirus exposure and HLA in healthy donors. The study ran its PCR with 60 Vbeta and 13 Jbeta primers. Sequencing was performed with immunoSEQ multiplex PCR; in TCRdb, only in-frame clones are kept and a portion is missing. The sample consists of approximately 110,000 clones, around 80% of them appearing once. Specimen: PBMCs. Every receptor here comes from a woman in her thirties in good health and CMV-seronegative.

The V gene is TRBV7-2, the J gene TRBJ1-1, with D uncertain. V lost 2 bases and J lost 0, with 10 bases in between. The CDR3 has 15 residues. Germline CDR1 SGHTA, CDR2 FQGNSA. The DNA of the CDR3 is TGTGCCAGCAGCTTATGGCAGATCATGAACACTGAAGCTTTCTTT. Translated: CASSLWQIMNTEAFF.

The gene calls are TRBV4-3 and TRBJ2-7; D remains unclear. From germline, CDR1 is LGHNA and CDR2 YSLEER. CDR3 length: 13 residues. Trimming cost V 3 bases and J 0 bases, with 6 bases left between them. This CDR3 reads CASSQQASYEQYF. Written as DNA, the CDR3 is TGCGCCAGCAGCCAGCAAGCCTCCTACGAGCAGTACTTC.

The CDR3 DNA follows: TGTGCCTGGAGCCGACTAGTAAGACAAGAGACCCAGTACTTC. Encoded protein: CAWSRLVRQETQYF. V usage is TRBV30 and J usage is TRBJ2-5; possibly TRBD2 for D (6 bases). The CDR3 is made up of 14 amino acids. V was trimmed by 3 bases and J by 2 bases, leaving 13 bases between them. Germline lookup yields CDR1 GTSNPN and CDR2 SVGIG (reference sequence).

V gene TRBV11-3 combines with J gene TRBJ2-1; possible D gene TRBD2, 6 bases. The germline CDR1 and CDR2 sequences are SGHNT and YENEEA. Trimming pared 5 bases from V and 5 bases from J, leaving 16 bases between. The CDR3 consists of 15 residues. The CDR3 here is CASSPRLVGNNEQFF. CDR3 nucleotides: TGTGCCAGCAGCCCCCGACTAGTCGGCAACAATGAGCAGTTCTTC.

The chain joins TRBV5-1 to TRBJ2-3, with 11 bases identical to TRBD2. Germline V gene lookup returns CDR1 SGHRS and CDR2 YFSETQ. The V gene end was trimmed by 0 bases and the J gene end by 5 bases; junction bases not matched to a gene: 5. CDR3 length: 16 residues. The CDR3 sequence: CASSLVASGGIDTQYF. For the CDR3, the DNA is TGCGCCAGCAGCTTGGTCGCTAGCGGGGGGATAGATACGCAGTATTTT.

This chain links TRBV6-5 with TRBJ1-2, with D tentatively TRBD1 (6 bases). The CDR3 loop spans 14 amino acids. The germline V gene encodes CDR1 MNHEY and CDR2 SVGAGI. V was cut by 5 bases and J by 6 bases, with 16 bases left in between. The CDR3 nucleotides read TGTGCCAGCAGTCCCCCCGACAGGTTCAATGGCTACACCTTC. Translation: CASSPPDRFNGYTF.

The V and J genes are TRBV6-6 and TRBJ1-5; TRBD1 agrees at 8 bases. CDR1 is MNHNY, CDR2 SVGAGI, per germline (reference sequence). V lost 2 bases to trimming and J lost 4 bases; unmatched junction nucleotides: 4. The CDR3 has 15 amino acids. CDR3 coding DNA: TGTGCCAGCAGTTACGGGGGGACAGGTAATCAGCCCCAGCATTTT. This gives the protein CASSYGGTGNQPQHF.

This clone was recorded a few times. V is TRBV27 and J is TRBJ2-1; the match to TRBD1 covers 9 bases. CDR3 length equals 14 residues. With V trimmed by 5 bases and J by 8 bases, 7 bases remained unmatched. Germline assignment: CDR1 MNHEY and CDR2 SMNVEV (reference sequence). The CDR3 nucleotides read TGTGCCAGCAGTAGAGGCCGGACAGGGGATGAGCAGTTCTTC. Translated: CASSRGRTGDEQFF.

The DNA for the CDR3 is TGTGCCAGCAGCCCCGACGGGGGGGGGTCACCCCTCCACTTT. The encoded protein is CASSPDGGGSPLHF. The chain has TRBV6-5 and TRBJ1-6; possible D gene TRBD1, 5 bases. The CDR3 consists of 14 residues. V gave up 6 bases and J gave up 10 bases, with 16 bases separating them. Germline values: CDR1 MNHEY, CDR2 SVGAGI.

The CDR3: CASSYPGLAGYNEQFF. CDR3 in DNA: TGTGCCAGTAGTTACCCGGGACTAGCAGGCTACAATGAGCAGTTCTTC. This chain links TRBV19 with TRBJ2-1; 9 positions agree with TRBD2. The germline CDR1 and CDR2 sequences are LNHDA and SQIVND (reference sequence). The V segment lost 5 bases and the J segment 3 bases; nucleotides outside the gene matches: 8. The CDR3 loop spans 16 amino acids.

The V gene is TRBV6-6, the J gene TRBJ1-1; maybe TRBD1 (5 bases). CDR1 is MNHNY, CDR2 SVGAGI, per germline (reference sequence). The CDR3 spans 13 residues. Trimming shortened V by 9 bases and J by 9 bases, and 20 bases separated the two germline ends. CDR3 sequence (DNA): TGTGCCAGTACTAATTCGGACAACACACAAGCTTTCTTT. Residues: CASTNSDNTQAFF.

The chain couples TRBV7-9 to TRBJ1-1, with 10 nucleotides matching TRBD1. Germline V lookup: CDR1 SEHNR, CDR2 FQNEAQ (reference sequence). The CDR3 runs 15 residues. V shed 3 bases, J shed 4 bases, and the junction held 5 bases outside the gene matches. The CDR3 loop is CASSLGQGPFTEAFF. The CDR3 region has the DNA TGTGCCAGCAGCTTGGGACAGGGGCCATTCACTGAAGCTTTCTTT.

The genes are TRBV19 and TRBJ1-1; no reliable D call. CDR1 is LNHDA and CDR2 is SQIVND in the germline V gene (reference sequence). The CDR3 consists of 13 residues. V gave up 3 bases and J gave up 2 bases, with 7 bases separating them. The chain's CDR3 is CASSIKPNTEAFF. For the CDR3, the DNA is TGTGCCAGTAGTATCAAGCCAAACACTGAAGCTTTCTTT.

The gene calls are TRBV29-1 and TRBJ2-7; TRBD1 aligns across 9 bases. This CDR3 contains 16 residues. Unmatched junction bases numbered 12, after V lost 1 base and J lost 5 bases. Germline V gives CDR1 SQVTM, CDR2 ANQGSEA. The CDR3 loop reads CSVEGVRGQGPDEQYF. CDR3 coding DNA: TGCAGCGTTGAAGGGGTAAGGGGACAGGGTCCGGACGAGCAGTACTTC.

This clone was seen more than once but under ten times. The DNA for the CDR3 is TGTGCCAGCAGTTATAGCGGGGTGCAAGAGACCCAGTACTTC. It encodes CASSYSGVQETQYF. The chain recombines TRBV6-5 with TRBJ2-5; TRBD2 matches 8 bases. In germline, CDR1 is MNHEY, CDR2 SVGAGI. V lost 3 bases, J lost 2 bases, and 2 bases stayed unmatched. CDR3 size: 14 residues.

The V and J genes are TRBV6-6 and TRBJ1-3; no reliable D call. Trimming took 2 bases from V and 4 from J, leaving 12 bases between them. Germline-derived CDR1 and CDR2 are MNHNY and SVGAGI (reference sequence). The CDR3 is made up of 15 amino acids. The CDR3 reads CASSYVWGVGNTIYF. The CDR3 DNA is TGTGCCAGCAGTTACGTGTGGGGAGTCGGAAACACCATATATTTT.

The chain recombines TRBV19 with TRBJ2-3, with D possibly TRBD1 on 5 matching bases. The CDR3 contains 17 residues. Trimming shortened V by 3 bases and J by 1 base, and 17 bases separated the two germline ends. Germline CDR1 and CDR2: LNHDA and SQIVND (reference sequence). CDR3 residues: CASSMGRRSSRTDTQYF. The DNA for the CDR3 is TGTGCCAGTAGTATGGGGCGGCGGTCGTCACGCACAGATACGCAGTATTTT.

A single count supports this clone. The chain recombines TRBV7-9 with TRBJ1-4, with TRBD1 identical over 8 bases. V lost 1 base to trimming and J lost 7 bases; unmatched junction nucleotides: 2. This CDR3 comprises 14 residues. Germline V gene data show CDR1 as SEHNR and CDR2 as FQNEAQ (reference sequence). Here the CDR3 reads CASSLGQGFEKLFF. CDR3 nucleotides: TGTGCCAGCAGCTTAGGACAGGGGTTTGAAAAACTGTTTTTT.

V and J are TRBV11-3 and TRBJ1-4; TRBD1 matches at 7 bases. The CDR3 totals 15 residues. The V gene's germline CDR1 is SGHNT and CDR2 YENEEA. Trimming cost V 1 base and J 8 bases; bases outside gene matches: 7. In nucleotides, the CDR3 is TGTGCCAGCAGCTTAGTATCGGCAGGGGGAGAAAAACTGTTTTTT. Translated: CASSLVSAGGEKLFF.

This chain links TRBV4-2 with TRBJ2-1; 13 bases are a match to TRBD2. Germline V gene data show CDR1 as LGHNA and CDR2 as YNFKEQ. The J segment lost 0 bases and the V segment lost 0 bases, leaving 11 bases of the junction unmatched. This CDR3 region has 21 residues. The CDR3 loop is CASSQEKMGLAGPSSYNEQFF. In DNA, the CDR3 is TGTGCCAGCAGCCAAGAGAAAATGGGACTAGCGGGACCGAGCTCCTACAATGAGCAGTTCTTC.